This TCR beta chain originates from a study of shared T cell receptors in the human thymus. This CDR3 is 13 amino acids long. The germline V gene has CDR1 SGHTA and CDR2 FQGNSA. The V segment lost 0 bases and the J segment 6 bases; nucleotides outside the gene matches: 1. Libraries were prepared by immunoSEQ multiplex PCR; TCRdb keeps only in-frame clonotypes and omits some of them. Among roughly 710,000 clones listed, approximately 83% were seen once. The same data also went into a second study, on human thymus T cells.

Sequencing was done on a sample of thymocytes. This rearrangement joins TRBV7-2 to TRBJ1-1, with TRBD1 matching 7 bases. The TCR sequence derives from a girl under three years old with a congenital heart defect. The CDR3 loop reads CASSLAGGPEAFF. The CDR3 bases are TGTGCCAGCAGCTTAGCAGGGGGCCCTGAAGCTTTCTTT. The full variable domain, completed using reference TRBV7-2 and TRBJ1-1, is GAGVSQSPSNKVTEKGKDVELRCDPISGHTALYWYRQSLGQGLEFLIYFQGNSAPDKSGLPSDRFSAERTGGSVSTLTIQRTQQEDSAVYLCASSLAGGPEAFFGQGTRLTVV.